This TCR beta chain was identified during a study of blood T cell repertoires in COVID-19. About the research overall: Donors in the United States, Italy and Spain gave samples during acute or convalescent COVID-19. The analysed material was cDNA or gDNA that came from T cells, B-cell-depleted T cells, or PBMCs.

Researchers sorted participants into cohorts using their self-reported clinical history. Original handling: Reference gene primer amplification gave estimated nucleated cell counts. Using immunoSEQ multiplex PCR, the repertoire was profiled, and TCRdb retains in-frame clones only, with some absent. From that table come the V and J calls and clone size; the DNA was used to work out D and trimming. Among fewer than 250,000 clones listed, roughly 90% were seen once. V shed 3 bases and J shed 7 bases, with 10 bases lying between them. CDR3 size: 13 residues. Germline V lookup: CDR1 GTSNPN, CDR2 SVGIG (reference sequence).

The sample consisted of PBMCs or T cells enriched from blood (not recorded which). The rearrangement links TRBV30 to TRBJ1-6; D may be TRBD1 (5 bases). This TCR was sampled from a woman in her thirties with acute COVID-19. The CDR3 protein is CAWSQRQNSPLHF. The CDR3 DNA sequence: TGTGCCTGGAGCCAGAGACAGAATTCACCCCTCCACTTT. The whole variable domain, filled in from reference TRBV30 and TRBJ1-6, reads SQTIHQWPATLVQPVGSPLSLECTVEGTSNPNLYWYRQAAGRGLQLLFYSVGIGQISSEVPQNLSASRPQDRQFILSSKKLLLSDSGFYLCAWSQRQNSPLHFGNGTRLTVT.